This T cell receptor (beta chain) was documented in a study of early T cells in non-severe SARS-CoV-2 infection. Overall study: Unpaired chains resulted from sequencing bulk RNA of unsorted whole blood.

Each single cDNA molecule received a unique molecular identifier. Via MiXCR, TCRdb re-called the 5' RACE reads, giving one row per CDR3 protein. The sample lists 70,000 to 95,000 distinct CDR3 sequences, approximately 10% occurring once. This CDR3 is built from 15 residues. From germline, CDR1 is SNHLY and CDR2 FYNNEI. V gave up 7 bases and J gave up 7 bases; unmatched junction bases: 12. There are a few counts of this clonotype. The specimen was whole blood. This TCR came from an adult who was a healthcare worker with PCR-confirmed SARS-CoV-2 infection or an uninfected control (not recorded which). The V gene is TRBV2, the J gene TRBJ2-1, with 8 bases identical to TRBD2. CDR3 bases: TGTGCCAGCAAGGCTGGCATCCGGGAGGGAAATGAGCAGTTCTTC. Its protein product is CASKAGIREGNEQFF.